This record looks at one TCR beta chain sequence and its context. The data stem from a study of cytomegalovirus exposure and HLA in healthy donors. This PCR relied on a set of 60 Vbeta primers and 13 Jbeta primers. Using immunoSEQ multiplex PCR, the repertoire was profiled, and TCRdb retains in-frame clones only, with some absent. The table includes over 100,000 clones, 75% to 90% detected once. The CDR3 has 15 amino acids. Germline V gene data show CDR1 as KGHSH and CDR2 as LQKENI. V lost 3 bases to trimming and J lost 2 bases, with 13 bases between them. This sequence was found in a middle-aged man in good health and CMV-seronegative. This rearrangement joins TRBV18 to TRBJ1-1; D remains ambiguous. Sequenced material: PBMCs. CDR3 DNA sequence: TGTGCCAGCTCACCTAGTGCCGGGATTAACACTGAAGCTTTCTTT. Translation gives CASSPSAGINTEAFF.